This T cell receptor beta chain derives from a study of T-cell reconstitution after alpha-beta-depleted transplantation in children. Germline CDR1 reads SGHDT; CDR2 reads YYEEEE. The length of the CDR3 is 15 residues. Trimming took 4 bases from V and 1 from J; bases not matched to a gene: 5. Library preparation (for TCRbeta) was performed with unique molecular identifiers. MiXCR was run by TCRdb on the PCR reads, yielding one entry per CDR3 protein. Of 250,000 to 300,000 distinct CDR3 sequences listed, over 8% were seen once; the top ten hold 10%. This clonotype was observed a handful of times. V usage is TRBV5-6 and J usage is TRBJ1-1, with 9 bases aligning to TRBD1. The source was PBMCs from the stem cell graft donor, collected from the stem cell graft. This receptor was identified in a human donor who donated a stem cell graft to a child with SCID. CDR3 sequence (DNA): TGTGCCAGCAGCCCCTGGGGACAGGGGAACACTGAAGCTTTCTTT. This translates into CASSPWGQGNTEAFF.